This passage covers 25 T cell receptor beta chains from one sample sequenced in a study of control samples from healthy donors and cancer patients. Only in-frame clones appear in the TCRdb table, and some are missing; sequencing was by immunoSEQ multiplex PCR. The top ten clones hold 2% to 2.5% of a sample with fewer than 95,000 clones, over 65% of them seen once. The sequenced sample was blood. All receptors derive from a woman aged 40 to 50 in good health.

This clone was detected only a few times. The chain combines TRBV6-2 or TRBV6-3 with TRBJ1-1; TRBD1 is a possible D gene (6 bases). Trimming removed 5 bases from V and 4 bases from J, with 17 bases in between. The CDR3 is 15 residues long. Germline CDR1 MNHEY, CDR2 SVGEGT. As DNA, the CDR3 is TGTGCCAGCAGTGACCTCGACCGAGGGGGCACTGAAGCTTTCTTT. Its translation is CASSDLDRGGTEAFF.

A few counts support this clone. The chain combines TRBV7-2 with TRBJ2-3; the D is unclear. Germline values: CDR1 SGHTA, CDR2 FQGNSA. This CDR3 spans 14 amino acids. Trimming took 4 bases from V and 2 from J, leaving 10 bases between them. CDR3: CASSSRYSTDTQYF. DNA of the CDR3: TGTGCCAGCAGCTCACGCTACTCCACAGATACGCAGTATTTT.

The genes are TRBV6-1 and TRBJ1-5, with 7 bases that match TRBD1. V was pared by 0 bases and J by 3 bases, with 8 bases of the junction left unmatched. CDR1 is MNHNS and CDR2 is SASEGT in the germline V gene. There are 17 residues in the CDR3. In nucleotides, the CDR3 is TGTGCCAGCAGTGAAGCGGAAAACAGGGGATTCAATCAGCCCCAGCATTTT. Residues: CASSEAENRGFNQPQHF.

The genes are TRBV5-6 and TRBJ2-3, with unresolved D. Germline V gives CDR1 SGHDT, CDR2 YYEEEE. V lost 2 bases to trimming and J lost 4 bases, with 5 bases between them. The CDR3 is 12 residues long. This CDR3 is CASSLAADTQYF. The CDR3, as DNA: TGTGCCAGCAGCTTAGCAGCAGATACGCAGTATTTT.

The chain is built from TRBV5-4 and TRBJ1-4; 9 bases are a match to TRBD1. Germline CDR1 SGHNT, CDR2 YYREEE (reference sequence). Germline trimming cut 3 bases from V and 4 bases from J; bases unmatched to any gene: 4. The CDR3 runs to 15 residues. The CDR3 coding sequence is TGTGCCAGCAGCTCCCGGGACAGGGTTAATGAAAAACTGTTTTTT. Amino acid sequence: CASSSRDRVNEKLFF.

V gene TRBV7-2 combines with J gene TRBJ1-3; D not certain. Trimming took off 2 bases at V and 4 bases at J, with 12 bases between the two ends. Germline CDR1 SGHTA, CDR2 FQGNSA. The CDR3 runs to 15 residues. The CDR3 is CASSLISGPGNTIYF. CDR3 bases: TGTGCCAGCAGCTTAATATCCGGGCCAGGAAACACCATATATTTT.

The CDR3 here is CASSSTGRVGEAFF. DNA for the CDR3: TGTGCCAGCAGCTCAACAGGGCGTGTCGGTGAAGCTTTCTTT. This rearrangement joins TRBV7-3 to TRBJ1-1; D is perhaps TRBD1 (6 bases). The CDR3 totals 14 residues. Per the germline V gene, CDR1 is SGHTA and CDR2 is FQGTGA. The V and J ends lost 4 bases and 7 bases respectively, with 16 bases between them.

The chain carries TRBV7-9 and TRBJ2-1, with D unresolved. CDR1 is SEHNR and CDR2 is FQNEAQ in the germline V gene (reference sequence). The ends were cut back, 1 base at V and 0 bases at J, with 16 bases in the middle. The CDR3 runs to 18 residues. The CDR3 loop is CASSLVTWRVSSYNEQFF. DNA of the CDR3: TGTGCCAGCAGCTTAGTAACTTGGAGAGTAAGCTCCTACAATGAGCAGTTCTTC.

This clone is a singleton in its sample. This chain uses TRBV10-1 with TRBJ2-3; D not certain. CDR3 length: 13 residues. The V gene's germline CDR1 is WNHNN and CDR2 SYGVQD (reference sequence). V was cut by 4 bases and J by 1 base, with 6 bases left in between. The CDR3 bases are TGCGCCAGCAGTGCTGACGGCACAGATACGCAGTATTTT. Residues: CASSADGTDTQYF.

J is TRBJ2-1 and V is TRBV2; 10 bases line up with TRBD2. V lost 8 bases and J lost 9; bases outside the gene matches: 7. Germline loops: CDR1 SNHLY, CDR2 FYNNEI. This CDR3 contains 13 residues. CDR3 in amino acids: CASQAGGPGEQFF. The CDR3 DNA reads TGTGCCAGCCAAGCGGGGGGGCCGGGTGAGCAGTTCTTC.

J is TRBJ2-3 and V is TRBV5-1, with a weak D call TRBD2 (7 bases). Trimming removed 1 base from V and 6 bases from J, with 15 bases in between. The CDR3 runs 15 residues. Germline V lookup: CDR1 SGHRS, CDR2 YFSETQ. Here the CDR3 reads CASSLSVGGADTQYF. CDR3 nucleotide sequence: TGCGCCAGCAGCTTGTCGGTGGGGGGGGCCGATACGCAGTATTTT.

The chain carries TRBV13 and TRBJ2-7; 13 nucleotides align to TRBD2. Unmatched junction bases numbered 5, after V lost 4 bases and J lost 2 bases. CDR3 size: 16 residues. CDR1 and CDR2 (germline): PRHDT, FYEKMQ (reference sequence). In DNA, the CDR3 is TGTGCCAGCAGCTCACGACTAGCGGGGGGTACCTACGAGCAGTACTTC. Amino acids: CASSSRLAGGTYEQYF.

V usage is TRBV6-5 and J usage is TRBJ1-2, with TRBD1 matching over 8 bases. Unmatched junction bases numbered 13, after V lost 10 bases and J lost 6 bases. Germline V gene data show CDR1 as MNHEY and CDR2 as SVGAGI. The CDR3 runs to 14 residues. CDR3 in amino acids: CANGDRGSGDGYTF. In nucleotides, the CDR3 is TGTGCCAACGGAGACAGGGGATCAGGCGATGGCTACACCTTC.

The chain joins TRBV18 to TRBJ1-1; D gene uncertain. Trimming pared 3 bases from V and 6 bases from J, leaving 11 bases between. Germline CDR1 is KGHSH and CDR2 is LQKENI. This CDR3 spans 13 amino acids. As DNA, the CDR3 is TGTGCCAGCTCACCGTACAAGCAGGCTGAAGCTTTCTTT. It yields the protein CASSPYKQAEAFF.

The chain combines TRBV10-2 with TRBJ2-3; D is uncertain. V was shortened by 0 bases and J by 6 bases, with 16 bases between the two germline ends. Germline-derived CDR1 and CDR2 are WSHSY and SAAADI. This CDR3 comprises 16 residues. CDR3 residues: CASSESTGPNPDTQYF. The CDR3 bases are TGCGCCAGCAGTGAGTCGACCGGCCCGAATCCGGATACGCAGTATTTT.

This clone was seen just once. The chain carries TRBV7-3 and TRBJ2-1; 13 bases map to TRBD2. Germline V gene data show CDR1 as SGHTA and CDR2 as FQGTGA. The junction had 8 bases not matched to a gene; V was cut back by 5 bases and J by 4 bases. CDR3 length: 17 residues. The CDR3 DNA is TGTGCCAGCAGCCCCACTAGCGGGGGGGTCTATTACAATGAGCAGTTCTTC. Its translation is CASSPTSGGVYYNEQFF.

The chain carries TRBV30 and TRBJ1-1; no definite D call. This CDR3 is built from 13 residues. Germline values: CDR1 GTSNPN, CDR2 SVGIG (reference sequence). The V and J ends lost 4 bases and 2 bases respectively, with 11 bases between them. CDR3 sequence: CAWKRQLNTEAFF. DNA for the CDR3: TGTGCCTGGAAGAGACAACTTAACACTGAAGCTTTCTTT.

J is TRBJ1-3 and V is TRBV7-2; 8 nucleotides agree with TRBD1. V shed 0 bases, J shed 2 bases, and the junction held 3 bases outside the gene matches. The CDR3 spans 16 residues. Germline V gives CDR1 SGHTA, CDR2 FQGNSA. CDR3 nucleotide sequence: TGTGCCAGCAGCTTAGCGACAGGGGCCACTGGAAACACCATATATTTT. Translating gives CASSLATGATGNTIYF.

This clone has only a few counts. This chain links TRBV4-1 with TRBJ1-5, with D hard to call. The CDR3 extends over 15 amino acids. The V gene lost 4 bases and the J gene lost 6 bases, with 16 bases spanning the gap. The germline gives CDR1 MGHRA, CDR2 YSYEKL. CDR3 in DNA: TGCGCCAGCAGCCCAAGATCGGATGGACGTCAGCCCCAGCATTTT. Amino acid sequence: CASSPRSDGRQPQHF.

The chain uses TRBV18 and TRBJ1-6; D possibly corresponds to TRBD1 (5 bases). The CDR3 sequence is 13 residues long. Trimming removed 1 base from V and 12 bases from J, with 10 bases in between. Germline values: CDR1 KGHSH, CDR2 LQKENI. The CDR3 here is CASSPQMGEPLHF. The CDR3 DNA is TGTGCCAGCTCACCACAGATGGGGGAACCCCTCCACTTT.

V and J are TRBV9 and TRBJ2-6, with a possible D match to TRBD2 (5 bases). The V gene's germline CDR1 is SGDLS and CDR2 YYNGEE. V was clipped by 3 bases and J by 0 bases, with 19 bases between them. This CDR3 has 19 residues. The CDR3 is CASSASRAEGLSGANVLTF. CDR3 bases: TGTGCCAGCAGCGCAAGCCGGGCCGAGGGTCTCTCTGGGGCCAACGTCCTGACTTTC.

V gene TRBV19 combines with J gene TRBJ1-2; maybe TRBD1 (5 bases). The CDR3 is 16 amino acids. The V gene's germline CDR1 is LNHDA and CDR2 SQIVND (reference sequence). V was trimmed by 3 bases and J by 2 bases, leaving 16 bases between them. CDR3 in amino acids: CASSIPSGLNNYGYTF. CDR3 bases: TGTGCCAGTAGTATCCCTTCGGGACTCAACAACTATGGCTACACCTTC.

The V call is TRBV10-1, the J call TRBJ1-5; D is possibly TRBD1 (5 bases). CDR3 size: 17 residues. The germline V and J ends were trimmed by 6 bases and 2 bases, with 20 bases remaining between them. Germline-derived CDR1 and CDR2 are WNHNN and SYGVQD (reference sequence). The CDR3: CASSGKSNRDCNQPQHF. The CDR3 nucleotides read TGCGCCAGCAGCGGAAAGTCAAACCGGGACTGCAATCAGCCCCAGCATTTT.

V is TRBV5-5 and J is TRBJ1-5; TRBD1 might be the D (5 bases). This CDR3 region has 14 residues. In germline, CDR1 is SGHKS, CDR2 YYEKEE (reference sequence). Trimming pared 7 bases from V and 1 base from J, leaving 12 bases between. As DNA, the CDR3 is TGTGCCAGCGGGATCAGGGAGAGCAATCAGCCCCAGCATTTT. Protein: CASGIRESNQPQHF. Together with reference TRBV5-5 and TRBJ1-5, the CDR3 gives the full variable domain: DAGVTQSPTHLIKTRGQQVTLRCSPISGHKSVSWYQQVLGQGPQFIFQYYEKEERGRGNFPDRFSARQFPNYSSELNVNALLLGDSALYLCASGIRESNQPQHFGDGTRLSIL.

The chain recombines TRBV6-5 with TRBJ1-1; weak D call: TRBD1 (5 bases). The length of the CDR3 is 12 residues. CDR1 MNHEY and CDR2 SVGAGI come from the germline V gene. The V end was cut by 6 bases, the J end by 5 bases, with 10 bases between. The CDR3 nucleotides are TGTGCCAGCAGGGCAGGGTTGACTGAAGCTTTCTTT. Residues: CASRAGLTEAFF.